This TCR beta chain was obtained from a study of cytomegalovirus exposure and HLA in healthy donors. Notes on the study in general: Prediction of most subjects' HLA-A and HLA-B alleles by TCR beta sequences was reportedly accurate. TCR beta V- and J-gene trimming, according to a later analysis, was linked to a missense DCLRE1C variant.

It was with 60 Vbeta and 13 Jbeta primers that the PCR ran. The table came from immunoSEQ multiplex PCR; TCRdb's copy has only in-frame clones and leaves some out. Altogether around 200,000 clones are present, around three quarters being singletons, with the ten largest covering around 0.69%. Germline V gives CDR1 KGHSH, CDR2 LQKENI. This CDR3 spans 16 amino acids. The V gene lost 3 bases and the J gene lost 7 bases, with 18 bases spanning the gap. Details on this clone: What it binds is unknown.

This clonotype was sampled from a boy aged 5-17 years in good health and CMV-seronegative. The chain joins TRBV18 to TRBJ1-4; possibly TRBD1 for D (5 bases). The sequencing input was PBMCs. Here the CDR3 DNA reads TGTGCCAGCTCACCCGCCAGGGAAAGGTGGGGTGAAAAACTGTTTTTT. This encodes CASSPARERWGEKLFF.